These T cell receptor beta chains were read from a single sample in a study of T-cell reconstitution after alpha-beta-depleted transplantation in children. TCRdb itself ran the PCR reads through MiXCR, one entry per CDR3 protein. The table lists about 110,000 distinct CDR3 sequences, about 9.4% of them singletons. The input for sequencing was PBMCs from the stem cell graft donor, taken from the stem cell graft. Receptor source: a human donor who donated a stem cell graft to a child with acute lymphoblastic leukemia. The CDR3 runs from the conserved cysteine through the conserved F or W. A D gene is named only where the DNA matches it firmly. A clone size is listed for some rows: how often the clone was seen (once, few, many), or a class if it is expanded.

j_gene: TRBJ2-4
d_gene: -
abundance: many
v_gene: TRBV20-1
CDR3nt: TGCAGTGCTATCGGGGTGGCCAAAAACATTCAGTACTTC
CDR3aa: CSAIGVAKNIQYF

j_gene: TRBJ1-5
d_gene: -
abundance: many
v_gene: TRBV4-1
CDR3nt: TGCGCCAGCAGCCAAGGAGGAGGGGGGGGAAGGGAAAATCAGCCCCAGCATTTT
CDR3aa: CASSQGGGGGRENQPQHF

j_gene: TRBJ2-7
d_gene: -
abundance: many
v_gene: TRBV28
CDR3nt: TGTGCCAGCAGTCAGAGCTCCTACGAGCAGTACTTC
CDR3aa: CASSQSSYEQYF

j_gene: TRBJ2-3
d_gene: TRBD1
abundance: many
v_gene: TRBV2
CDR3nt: TGTGCCAGCAGTCGGGACAGGGGATGGACAGATACGCAGTATTTT
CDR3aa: CASSRDRGWTDTQYF

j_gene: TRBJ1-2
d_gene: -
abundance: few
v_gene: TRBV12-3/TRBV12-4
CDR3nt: TGTGCCAGCAGTTCCAGGGCACAAGCTAACTATGGCTACACCTTC
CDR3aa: CASSSRAQANYGYTF

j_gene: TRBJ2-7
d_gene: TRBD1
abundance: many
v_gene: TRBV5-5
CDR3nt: TGTGCCAGCAGCTTGTGGCCCCGGGACAGCAAATTCAACGAGCAGTACTTC
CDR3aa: CASSLWPRDSKFNEQYF

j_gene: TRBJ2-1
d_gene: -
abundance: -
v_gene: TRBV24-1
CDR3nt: TGTGCCACCAGTGACTTCGGTGGTGGTGAGCAGTTCTTC
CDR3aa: CATSDFGGGEQFF

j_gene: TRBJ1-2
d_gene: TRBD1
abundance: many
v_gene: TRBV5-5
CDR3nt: TGTGCCAGCAGCTTGGGGGACAGCTCTAACTATGGCTACACCTTC
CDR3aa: CASSLGDSSNYGYTF

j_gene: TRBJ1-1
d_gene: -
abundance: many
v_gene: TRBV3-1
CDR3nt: TGTGCCAGCAGCCAAGAAATCACAGACAACACTGAAGCTTTCTTT
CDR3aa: CASSQEITDNTEAFF

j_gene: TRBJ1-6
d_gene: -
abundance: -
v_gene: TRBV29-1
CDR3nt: TGCAGCGTTGAAGATGGCTCGAGGGTCCTCCACTTT
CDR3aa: CSVEDGSRVLHF

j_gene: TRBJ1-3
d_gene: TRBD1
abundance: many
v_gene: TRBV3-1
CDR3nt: TGTGCCAGCAGCCAAGTACAGGGGGCTGGAAACACCATATATTTT
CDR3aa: CASSQVQGAGNTIYF

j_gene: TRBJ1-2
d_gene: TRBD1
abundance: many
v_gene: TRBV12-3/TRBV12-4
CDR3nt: TGTGCCAGCAGAGGTGGCCCCGGACAGGGCGCTAACTATGGCTACACCTTC
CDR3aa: CASRGGPGQGANYGYTF

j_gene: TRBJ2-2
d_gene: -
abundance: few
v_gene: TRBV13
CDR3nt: TGTGCCAGCAGCTTAGTGCCCCAAAACACCGGGGAGCTGTTTTTT
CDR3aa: CASSLVPQNTGELFF

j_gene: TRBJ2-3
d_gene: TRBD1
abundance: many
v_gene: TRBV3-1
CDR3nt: TGTGCCAGCAGCCCGCAGACAGGGGGCAGGGCAGATACGCAGTATTTT
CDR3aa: CASSPQTGGRADTQYF

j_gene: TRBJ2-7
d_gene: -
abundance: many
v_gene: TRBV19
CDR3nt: TGTGCCAGTCGGACCTCAAGCTCCTACGAGCAGTACTTC
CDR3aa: CASRTSSSYEQYF

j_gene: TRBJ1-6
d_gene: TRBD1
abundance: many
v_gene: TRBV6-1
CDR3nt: TGTGCCAGCAGTGAGACAGGGGATAGTTCACCCCTCCACTTT
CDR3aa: CASSETGDSSPLHF

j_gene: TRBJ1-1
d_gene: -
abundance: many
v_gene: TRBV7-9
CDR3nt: TGTGCCAGCAGCGAGAGGGGGACTGAAGCTTTCTTT
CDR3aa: CASSERGTEAFF

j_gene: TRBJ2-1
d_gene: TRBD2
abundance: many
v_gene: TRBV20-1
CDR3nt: TGCAGTGCTGCACCCACTAGCGGGGAAGGTAATGAGCAGTTCTTC
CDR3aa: CSAAPTSGEGNEQFF

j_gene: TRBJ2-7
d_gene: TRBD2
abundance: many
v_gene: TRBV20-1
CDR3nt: TGCAGTGCTAGATGGGGGGGACGTTACGAGCAGTACTTC
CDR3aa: CSARWGGRYEQYF

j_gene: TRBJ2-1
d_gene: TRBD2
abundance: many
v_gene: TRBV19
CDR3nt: TGTGCCAGTACCGGGCCCGGGGGGGATGAGCAGTTCTTC
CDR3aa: CASTGPGGDEQFF

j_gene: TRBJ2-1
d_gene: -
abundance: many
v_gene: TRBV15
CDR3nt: TGTGCCACCAGCAGCCTGACTTCCCCGCAGTTCTTC
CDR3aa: CATSSLTSPQFF

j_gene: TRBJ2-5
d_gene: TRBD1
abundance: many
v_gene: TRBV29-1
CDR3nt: TGCAGCGTTGCCCTTGGGACAGCCCAAGAGACCCAGTACTTC
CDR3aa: CSVALGTAQETQYF

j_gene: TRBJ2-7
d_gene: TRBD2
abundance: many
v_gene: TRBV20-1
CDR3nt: TGCAGTGCCTCCACCCTAAGACTAGCATACGAGCAGTACTTC
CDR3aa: CSASTLRLAYEQYF

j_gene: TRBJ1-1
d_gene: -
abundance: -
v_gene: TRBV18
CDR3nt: TGTGCCAGCTCCCCTGGTAGGGTCGGGACTGAAGCTTTCTTT
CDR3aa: CASSPGRVGTEAFF

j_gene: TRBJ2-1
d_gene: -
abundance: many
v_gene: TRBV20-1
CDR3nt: TGCAGTGCTAGAGATTTTCGCGGGATAAACAATGAGCAGTTCTTC
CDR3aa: CSARDFRGINNEQFF

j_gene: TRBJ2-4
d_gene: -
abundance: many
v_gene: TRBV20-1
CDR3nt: TGCAGTGCTAGAGTGCAGGATACCAAAAACATTCAGTACTTC
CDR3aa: CSARVQDTKNIQYF

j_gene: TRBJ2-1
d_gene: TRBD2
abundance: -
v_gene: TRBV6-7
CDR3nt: TGTACCAGCAGTTCGAATGGGGGGGTGGCTAGCGGGAGGGCCAATGAGCAGTTCTTC
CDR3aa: CTSSSNGGVASGRANEQFF

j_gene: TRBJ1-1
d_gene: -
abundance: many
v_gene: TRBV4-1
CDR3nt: TGCGCCAGCAGCCAAGATACAATGAACACTGAAGCTTTCTTT
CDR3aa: CASSQDTMNTEAFF

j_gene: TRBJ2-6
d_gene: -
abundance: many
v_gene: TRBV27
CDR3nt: TGTGCCAGCACCCCAGTAGGTGGGGCCAACGTCCTGACTTTC
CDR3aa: CASTPVGGANVLTF